Presented here are 14 T cell receptor beta chains from one specimen sequenced in a study of regulatory T cells in long-lasting Graves disease. Time point meaning: persistent/refractory GD, antithyroid drugs over 5 years with positive TRAb. PBMCs were the source of the RNA used for TCR sequencing. The TCR beta library used iRepertoire HTBI primers with Arm-PCR amplification of CDR3. TCRdb called the multiplex PCR reads again in MiXCR, with one record for every CDR3 protein. The profile covers 360,000 or so distinct CDR3 sequences, with approximately 25% appearing a single time and 25% to 35% taken by the ten largest. The starting material was peripheral blood mononuclear cells (PBMCs), obtained when the disease was refractory, from a patient treated with antithyroid drugs. The source is a woman aged 40 to 50 with Graves disease.

The sample holds many counts of this clonotype. The chain combines TRBV12-3 or TRBV12-4 with TRBJ1-5; TRBD1 might be the D (5 bases). Deletions cut 7 bases from V and 2 bases from J, with 9 bases between. This CDR3 is built from 13 residues. The CDR3 protein is CASNRDGNQPQHF. Here the CDR3 DNA reads TGTGCCAGCAATCGGGACGGCAATCAGCCCCAGCATTTT.

There are many counts of this clonotype. The rearrangement uses TRBV2 and TRBJ2-7; possibly TRBD2 for D (6 bases). Germline CDR1 SNHLY, CDR2 FYNNEI. Trimming stripped 8 bases from V and 4 bases from J, with 18 bases between. The CDR3 contains 14 residues. CDR3 sequence: CASSNGLGGYEQYF. DNA for the CDR3: TGTGCCAGCTCCAACGGACTGGGAGGATACGAGCAGTACTTC.

This clonotype was detected many times. The rearrangement joins TRBV2 to TRBJ1-1; no reliable D call. The ends were cut back, 0 bases at V and 6 bases at J, with 5 bases in the middle. CDR3 length: 12 residues. The germline V gene has CDR1 SNHLY and CDR2 FYNNEI. The CDR3 DNA is TGTGCCAGCAGTGAAGCTCGGGCTGAAGCTTTCTTT. It codes for CASSEARAEAFF.

A remark on this clonotype: Mismatch with germline at one junction end may stem from a read error. The chain links TRBV29-1 to TRBJ1-1; unclear D gene. In germline, CDR1 is SQVTM, CDR2 ANQGSEA. The CDR3 is 13 residues long. CDR3 loop: CSVLARVNAEAFF. CDR3 DNA: TGCAGCGTCCTGGCGAGAGTGAACGCTGAAGCTTTCTTT.

This clonotype was counted ten times or more. The chain recombines TRBV27 with TRBJ1-5; D remains unclear. Trimming left V 6 bases short and J 7 bases short, with 13 bases between. This CDR3 comprises 13 residues. Germline V CDR1 and CDR2: MNHEY, SMNVEV (reference sequence). CDR3 sequence reads: CASSPAEGQPQHF. Here the CDR3 DNA reads TGTGCCAGCAGCCCCGCTGAAGGGCAGCCCCAGCATTTT.

The sample holds a few counts of this clonotype. The chain combines TRBV3-1 with TRBJ1-1, with 7 positions matching TRBD1. CDR3 length: 15 amino acids. Germline CDR1 and CDR2: LGHDT and YNNKEL (reference sequence). V lost 5 bases to trimming and J lost 5 bases; unmatched junction nucleotides: 11. CDR3 in amino acids: CASSYYREQGTEAFF. CDR3 DNA: TGTGCCAGCAGCTACTATAGGGAACAGGGGACTGAAGCTTTCTTT. Together with reference TRBV3-1 and TRBJ1-1, the CDR3 gives the full variable domain: DTAVSQTPKYLVTQMGNDKSIKCEQNLGHDTMYWYKQDSKKFLKIMFSYNNKELIINETVPNRFSPKSPDKAHLNLHINSLELGDSAVYFCASSYYREQGTEAFFGQGTRLTVV.

In this sample, this clonotype turned up a few times. The V gene is TRBV5-1, the J gene TRBJ2-7, with 12 bases identical to TRBD2. Germline assignment: CDR1 SGHRS and CDR2 YFSETQ. This CDR3 contains 16 residues. J lost 3 bases, V lost 0 bases, and 4 bases had no gene match. CDR3 residues: CASSLGLAGGSYEQYF. As DNA, the CDR3 is TGCGCCAGCAGCTTGGGGCTAGCGGGAGGGAGCTACGAGCAGTACTTC.

This clonotype was counted at least ten times. The genes are TRBV7-9 and TRBJ1-1; D is uncertain. The CDR3 has 14 residues. V lost 2 bases and J lost 1, with 8 bases in between. Looked up from germline, CDR1 is SEHNR and CDR2 is FQNEAQ (reference sequence). CDR3 sequence reads: CASSLPPGNTEAFF. In DNA, the CDR3 is TGTGCCAGCAGCTTACCCCCAGGGAACACTGAAGCTTTCTTT.

The chain carries TRBV7-3 and TRBJ2-5, with D tentatively TRBD2 (6 bases). Trimming pared 3 bases from V and 1 base from J, leaving 12 bases between. The CDR3 extends over 15 amino acids. Germline lookup yields CDR1 SGHTA and CDR2 FQGTGA. CDR3 in DNA: TGTGCCAGCAGCTTGACCGGGACTCTCCAAGAGACCCAGTACTTC. This translates into CASSLTGTLQETQYF. Variable domain in full (rest from reference TRBV7-3 and TRBJ2-5): GAGVSQTPSNKVTEKGKYVELRCDPISGHTALYWYRQSLGQGPEFLIYFQGTGAADDSGLPNDRFFAVRPEGSVSTLKIQRTERGDSAVYLCASSLTGTLQETQYFGPGTRLLVL.

This clonotype was counted ten times or more. The V and J genes are TRBV28 and TRBJ2-5; 10 bases fit TRBD2. CDR1 and CDR2 from the germline V gene are MDHEN and SYDVKM. The CDR3 extends over 15 amino acids. V trimming: 4 bases; J trimming: 5 bases; junction bases outside the gene matches: 7. The CDR3 loop is CASSYQREGRETQYF. Here the CDR3 DNA reads TGTGCCAGCAGTTACCAGCGGGAGGGCCGGGAGACCCAGTACTTC.

This chain joins TRBV11-2 and TRBJ2-1, with 10 bases that match TRBD2. The CDR3 loop spans 15 amino acids. The germline V gene has CDR1 SGHAT and CDR2 FQNNGV. The J segment lost 8 bases and the V segment lost 5 bases, leaving 9 bases of the junction unmatched. The chain's CDR3 is CASSGLAGDVHEQFF. The CDR3 nucleotides read TGTGCCAGCAGCGGGCTAGCGGGAGATGTCCATGAGCAGTTCTTC.

The gene calls are TRBV19 and TRBJ2-7; a possible D gene is TRBD1 (6 bases). This CDR3 is 17 amino acids long. The germline gives CDR1 LNHDA, CDR2 SQIVND (reference sequence). The germline V and J ends were trimmed by 2 bases and 2 bases, with 19 bases remaining between them. In nucleotides, the CDR3 is TGTGCCAGTAGTATACCGCGCGACAGGCCTGGGGCCTACGAGCAGTACTTC. Protein: CASSIPRDRPGAYEQYF.

The rearrangement joins TRBV29-1 to TRBJ2-5, with 8 bases identical to TRBD2. The CDR3 sequence is 15 residues long. The V segment lost 5 bases and the J segment 4 bases; nucleotides outside the gene matches: 12. Per germline, CDR1 SQVTM and CDR2 ANQGSEA. The CDR3 DNA reads TGCAGCGTTCGGGGGGGTGACAGTTGGTCAGAGACCCAGTACTTC. This encodes CSVRGGDSWSETQYF. The whole variable domain, remainder taken from reference TRBV29-1 and TRBJ2-5, is SAVISQKPSRDICQRGTSLTIQCQVDSQVTMMFWYRQQPGQSLTLIATANQGSEATYESGFVIDKFPISRPNLTFSTLTVSNMSPEDSSIYLCSVRGGDSWSETQYFGPGTRLLVL.

CDR3 sequence reads: CASSSPGVGRNTIYF. The CDR3 region has the DNA TGTGCCAGCAGTTCCCCTGGGGTTGGGCGAAACACCATATATTTT. The chain uses TRBV28 and TRBJ1-3; D gene ambiguous. V lost 4 bases to trimming and J lost 5 bases, with 15 bases between them. CDR1 and CDR2 from the germline V gene are MDHEN and SYDVKM. The CDR3 is made up of 15 amino acids.